The 30 T cell receptor beta chains reported below all come from one sample, sequenced in a study of glioma-infiltrating T cells after dendritic cell vaccination (dated by TCRdb to the mid-2010s). Receptor libraries were prepared by the immunoSEQ multiplex PCR assay. TCRdb took over this immuneACCESS table, retaining in-frame rearrangements with V and J assigned. Such tables are incomplete; in checked studies, under half of the missing clones stem from an unresolved V gene, and the remainder is unexplained. Within this sample are 20,000 or so clones, with 79% of them counted one time only. Together, the top ten hold around 36% of the sample. This specimen consisted of blood, obtained before dendritic cell vaccination. The receptors shown here come from a human donor with glioblastoma.

The chain employs TRBV6-1 and TRBJ1-5; D ambiguous. This CDR3 has 13 amino acids. CDR1 and CDR2 from the germline V gene are MNHNS and SASEGT. V lost 3 bases and J lost 1, with 4 bases in between. For the CDR3, the DNA is TGTGCCAGCAGTGATGGCAGCAATCAGCCCCAGCATTTT. Protein sequence: CASSDGSNQPQHF.

This chain joins TRBV9 and TRBJ2-1; 14 bases match TRBD2. J was trimmed by 4 bases and V by 3 bases; bases with no gene match: 6. Germline V gene data show CDR1 as SGDLS and CDR2 as YYNGEE. CDR3 size: 17 residues. The chain's CDR3 is CASSERLAGGSYNEQFF. The CDR3 nucleotides are TGTGCCAGCAGCGAGCGACTAGCGGGAGGGTCATACAATGAGCAGTTCTTC.

The rearrangement links TRBV27 to TRBJ1-6; possible D gene TRBD1, 6 bases. This CDR3 contains 17 residues. V gave up 5 bases and J gave up 9 bases, with 23 bases separating them. The germline V gene has CDR1 MNHEY and CDR2 SMNVEV (reference sequence). DNA of the CDR3: TGTGCCAGCAGTCCCGAGGGGGGGAGATTATACCGTTCACCCCTCCACTTT. Translating gives CASSPEGGRLYRSPLHF.

The chain links TRBV29-1 to TRBJ1-2, with 9 bases that match TRBD1. CDR3 length equals 13 residues. V lost 6 bases, J lost 6 bases, and 8 bases stayed unmatched. Germline CDR1 reads SQVTM; CDR2 reads ANQGSEA. The chain's CDR3 is CSVLEQGADGYTF. DNA for the CDR3: TGCAGCGTCCTCGAACAGGGGGCGGATGGCTACACCTTC.

The chain is built from TRBV6-8 and TRBJ1-1; tentative D call: TRBD1 (5 bases). CDR1 and CDR2 (germline): MNHGY, SAAAGT. CDR3 length: 11 amino acids. Trimming shortened V by 5 bases and J by 8 bases, and 9 bases separated the two germline ends. The CDR3 DNA reads as TGTGCCAGCAGTCCGGGACTGGAAGCTTTCTTT. Amino acid sequence: CASSPGLEAFF.

The CDR3 DNA follows: TGTGCCAGCCGAGAAGGAGGGAGGCACACCGGGGAGCTGTTTTTT. Translation gives CASREGGRHTGELFF. The chain joins TRBV6-5 to TRBJ2-2; maybe TRBD2 (6 bases). The CDR3 consists of 15 residues. With 8 bases removed from V and 3 bases from J, the gap between germline ends came to 16 bases. The germline gives CDR1 MNHEY, CDR2 SVGAGI.

The rearrangement uses TRBV11-1 and TRBJ2-3, with 9 nucleotides matching TRBD1. Germline CDR1 reads SGHAT; CDR2 reads FQDESV (reference sequence). Trimming at V came to 5 bases and at J to 2 bases, leaving 2 bases not matched to a gene. The CDR3 is 14 residues long. The CDR3 loop is CASSRDRDTDTQYF. CDR3 coding DNA: TGTGCCAGCAGCCGGGACAGGGACACAGATACGCAGTATTTT.

This clone was recorded only once. The rearrangement uses TRBV5-1 and TRBJ2-5, with TRBD2 matching 12 bases. This CDR3 comprises 15 residues. Germline V gives CDR1 SGHRS, CDR2 YFSETQ. After removal of 4 bases from V and 5 bases from J, the junction contained 6 bases not matched to a gene. The CDR3 loop is CASSRGTSGRETQYF. As DNA, the CDR3 is TGCGCCAGCAGCCGAGGGACTAGCGGGCGGGAGACCCAGTACTTC.

The V gene is TRBV5-1, the J gene TRBJ1-2; TRBD1 agrees at 9 bases. Germline V gene lookup returns CDR1 SGHRS and CDR2 YFSETQ. The trim removed 1 base at V and 0 bases at J, leaving 10 bases unmatched. The CDR3 is 18 residues long. The CDR3 DNA sequence: TGCGCCAGCAGCTTGATGGTGGACAGGGGCGCCACTAACTATGGCTACACCTTC. It specifies CASSLMVDRGATNYGYTF.

This clone counts as medium-sized. This rearrangement joins TRBV7-9 to TRBJ2-1; TRBD2 matches 12 bases. CDR3 length equals 19 residues. Germline V gives CDR1 SEHNR, CDR2 FQNEAQ (reference sequence). V was pared by 6 bases and J by 4 bases, with 16 bases of the junction left unmatched. DNA of the CDR3: TGTGCCAGCAGGGAACTGTGGACTAGCGGGATGACAGCGTACAATGAGCAGTTCTTC. Protein sequence: CASRELWTSGMTAYNEQFF.

In its sample, this clone was seen a few times. This sequence joins TRBV5-4 and TRBJ1-2; TRBD1 matches 7 bases. The J segment lost 5 bases and the V segment lost 4 bases, leaving 14 bases of the junction unmatched. The CDR3 totals 16 residues. Germline values: CDR1 SGHNT, CDR2 YYREEE (reference sequence). In DNA, the CDR3 is TGTGCCAGCAGCCCGGGGCGGGACAGAGGGGGGTATGGCTACACCTTC. As protein: CASSPGRDRGGYGYTF.

The V and J genes are TRBV7-9 and TRBJ1-4; 7 bases match TRBD1. Germline V CDR1 and CDR2: SEHNR, FQNEAQ (reference sequence). This CDR3 region has 14 residues. With V trimmed by 1 base and J by 8 bases, 4 bases remained unmatched. The CDR3 here is CASSLEGAGEKLFF. The CDR3 DNA is TGTGCCAGCAGCTTAGAGGGGGCAGGGGAAAAACTGTTTTTT.

The genes are TRBV7-8 and TRBJ2-7, with D perhaps matching TRBD2 (6 bases). With 1 base removed from V and 2 bases from J, the gap between germline ends came to 12 bases. This CDR3 contains 15 residues. CDR1 and CDR2 from the germline V gene are SGHVS and FQNEAQ. The CDR3 coding sequence is TGTGCCAGCAGCTTAGGTGGGAGGACGGCCTACGAGCAGTACTTC. Encoded protein: CASSLGGRTAYEQYF.

The chain employs TRBV7-2 and TRBJ2-1; D may be TRBD2 (6 bases). Trimming took off 5 bases at V and 12 bases at J, with 14 bases between the two ends. Germline V lookup: CDR1 SGHTA, CDR2 FQGNSA. The CDR3 length is 12 residues. The CDR3 bases are TGTGCCAGCAGCCTGGCCCACGGGGGGCAGTTCTTC. Encoded protein: CASSLAHGGQFF.

The rearrangement joins TRBV7-2 to TRBJ1-2; no clear D. The germline V gene encodes CDR1 SGHTA and CDR2 FQGNSA. Trimming shortened V by 4 bases and J by 5 bases, and 8 bases separated the two germline ends. The CDR3 sequence is 12 residues long. The CDR3 DNA follows: TGTGCCAGCAGCTACCTCGGGTATGGCTACACCTTC. Protein sequence: CASSYLGYGYTF.

The CDR3 is CATSRDASTSGRAAMNEQFF. The DNA for the CDR3 is TGTGCCACCAGCAGAGACGCTTCGACTAGCGGGAGGGCCGCTATGAATGAGCAGTTCTTC. The J gene is TRBJ2-1, the V gene TRBV15, with TRBD2 identical over 14 bases. The CDR3 is made up of 20 amino acids. Germline V gene data show CDR1 as LNHNV and CDR2 as YYDKDF (reference sequence). Losses at the gene ends were 0 bases for V and 7 bases for J; bases not matched to a gene: 14.

This clone was recorded once. The genes are TRBV4-1 and TRBJ1-5; tentatively, D is TRBD1 (6 bases). The CDR3 contains 18 residues. CDR1 and CDR2 (germline): MGHRA, YSYEKL. The V gene lost 0 bases and the J gene lost 2 bases, with 17 bases spanning the gap. CDR3 bases: TGCGCCAGCAGCCAAGAGGACAGTTTTGGATGGGGCAATCAGCCCCAGCATTTT. Protein sequence: CASSQEDSFGWGNQPQHF.

V usage is TRBV7-9 and J usage is TRBJ2-3, with TRBD2 identical over 12 bases. J lost 2 bases, V lost 5 bases, and 2 bases had no gene match. The CDR3 spans 15 residues. CDR1 SEHNR and CDR2 FQNEAQ come from the germline V gene (reference sequence). CDR3 loop: CASSASGRATDTQYF. In DNA, the CDR3 is TGTGCCAGCAGCGCTAGCGGGAGGGCCACAGATACGCAGTATTTT. The variable domain in full, with the rest retrieved from reference TRBV7-9 and TRBJ2-3, is DTGVSQNPRHKITKRGQNVTFRCDPISEHNRLYWYRQTLGQGPEFLTYFQNEAQLEKSRLLSDRFSAERPKGSFSTLEIQRTEQGDSAMYLCASSASGRATDTQYFGPGTRLTVL.

The CDR3 DNA sequence: TGTGCCAGTAGTTGGACAGGGGCCTTGGAGACCCAGTACTTC. It translates to CASSWTGALETQYF. V is TRBV19 and J is TRBJ2-5, with TRBD1 identical over 9 bases. The CDR3 covers 14 residues. J gave up 5 bases and V 5 bases, and 6 bases lay outside the gene matches. Germline V lookup: CDR1 LNHDA, CDR2 SQIVND (reference sequence).

CDR3 sequence reads: CASKQDITNYGYTF. CDR3 nucleotide sequence: TGCGCCAGCAAACAGGACATTACTAACTATGGCTACACCTTC. V and J are TRBV5-1 and TRBJ1-2, with a tentative D call TRBD1 (5 bases). The V end was cut by 6 bases, the J end by 0 bases, with 12 bases between. The CDR3 consists of 14 residues. CDR1 and CDR2 (germline): SGHRS, YFSETQ.

This clone turned up a few times. The chain links TRBV7-3 to TRBJ2-1; 10 bases fit TRBD2. The CDR3 has 17 amino acids. Germline CDR1 and CDR2: SGHTA and FQGTGA. The V and J ends lost 1 base and 7 bases, in that order; junction bases with no gene match: 10. The CDR3 DNA reads as TGTGCCAGCAGCTTAAGCCCCGCTAGCGGGAGACAAAATGAGCAGTTCTTC. As protein: CASSLSPASGRQNEQFF.

V is TRBV14 and J is TRBJ2-1, with D possibly matching TRBD2 (6 bases). Per the germline V gene, CDR1 is SGHDN and CDR2 is FVKESK. The CDR3 has 15 residues. V lost 4 bases to trimming and J lost 5 bases, with 15 bases between them. The CDR3 sequence: CASSLRGTLNNEQFF. CDR3 in DNA: TGTGCCAGCAGCCTTCGCGGGACTCTTAACAATGAGCAGTTCTTC.

J is TRBJ2-3 and V is TRBV7-8; a possible D gene is TRBD2 (6 bases). Trimming cost V 6 bases and J 0 bases, with 16 bases left between them. This CDR3 region has 16 residues. Germline assignment: CDR1 SGHVS and CDR2 FQNEAQ. The CDR3 nucleotides are TGTGCCAGCAGTCTAGCTGGAGGGGCTAGCACAGATACGCAGTATTTT. Translating it yields CASSLAGGASTDTQYF.

This sequence joins TRBV7-2 and TRBJ1-2; D is possibly TRBD1 (5 bases). V was cut by 5 bases and J by 9 bases, with 19 bases left in between. The V gene's germline CDR1 is SGHTA and CDR2 FQGNSA. The CDR3 runs 14 residues. Here the CDR3 reads CASSRGGGTRSYTF. The CDR3 bases are TGTGCCAGCAGCAGGGGCGGCGGTACACGTAGCTACACCTTC.

The chain couples TRBV4-1 to TRBJ1-3; TRBD1 agrees at 9 bases. Germline values: CDR1 MGHRA, CDR2 YSYEKL. The CDR3 length is 19 residues. Trimming cost V 1 base and J 0 bases; bases outside gene matches: 10. The CDR3: CASSQGTLAGQGSGNTIYF. Written as DNA, the CDR3 is TGCGCCAGCAGCCAAGGTACTTTAGCGGGACAGGGCTCTGGAAACACCATATATTTT.

The gene calls are TRBV7-8 and TRBJ2-2; the D is unclear. Germline values: CDR1 SGHVS, CDR2 FQNEAQ. Deletions cut 2 bases from V and 5 bases from J, with 6 bases between. This CDR3 is built from 13 residues. CDR3 sequence (DNA): TGTGCCAGCAGCTTACGCGTTACCGGGGAGCTGTTTTTT. As protein: CASSLRVTGELFF.

V gene TRBV30 combines with J gene TRBJ2-5; 12 positions agree with TRBD1. V lost 8 bases, J lost 6 bases, and 7 bases stayed unmatched. Germline lookup yields CDR1 GTSNPN and CDR2 SVGIG (reference sequence). The CDR3 sequence is 13 residues long. The CDR3 region is CALGTGGFKTQYF. CDR3 coding DNA: TGTGCCCTGGGGACAGGGGGCTTCAAGACCCAGTACTTC.

This chain uses TRBV6-1 with TRBJ1-5, with unresolved D. The CDR3 runs to 16 residues. V was cut by 2 bases and J by 2 bases, with 13 bases left in between. Germline CDR1 is MNHNS and CDR2 is SASEGT. This CDR3 reads CASSEIRLSRNQPQHF. CDR3 nucleotide sequence: TGTGCCAGCAGTGAAATTCGGTTGAGTCGCAATCAGCCCCAGCATTTT.

This chain uses TRBV6-4 with TRBJ2-2; 7 bases line up with TRBD1. V was pared by 10 bases and J by 7 bases, with 21 bases of the junction left unmatched. The CDR3 runs to 17 residues. Germline-derived CDR1 and CDR2 are MRHNA and SNTAGT. The CDR3 spells CAILHTPGQPRNGELFF. As DNA, the CDR3 is TGTGCCATTCTCCATACCCCGGGACAGCCTCGGAACGGGGAGCTGTTTTTT.

This clone was seen a few times. V is TRBV5-4 and J is TRBJ2-1; a possible D gene is TRBD2 (5 bases). Between the trimmed V and J ends, which lost 0 bases and 10 bases, there was a span of 17 bases. CDR1 is SGHNT and CDR2 is YYREEE in the germline V gene (reference sequence). The CDR3 runs to 15 residues. The DNA of the CDR3 is TGTGCCAGCAGCTTGGGATACGACTACTCCGCGGAGCAGTTCTTC. Protein sequence: CASSLGYDYSAEQFF.